This T cell receptor (beta chain) was observed in a study of blood T cells in healthy people across ages. Study-wide background: Through template switching, about one barcoded beta molecule was captured per two T cells, as measured in model experiments.

PCR was performed a second time for about 7 to 12 cycles using a sample-barcoded 5' primer and a J-beta primer mix. One entry per CDR3 protein results from TCRdb running MiXCR on the 5' RACE reads. The top ten clones hold 6.5% to 10% of a sample with 1.5 million or so distinct CDR3 sequences, 35% to 45% of them seen once. The amount of total RNA extracted per sample was at least 6 micrograms. V lost 0 bases, J lost 2 bases, and 5 bases stayed unmatched. The CDR3 covers 17 residues. Germline V gene lookup returns CDR1 MNHEY and CDR2 SVGAGI. There are a few counts of this clonotype. The antigen remains unidentified. Study-wide results and limits: Among T cells, TCR beta diversity per million cells dropped roughly linearly as age rose. Compared with aged donors, long-lived donors showed fewer expanded clones, suggesting selection.

V and J are TRBV6-5 and TRBJ2-3; 10 bases agree with TRBD1. The sequenced sample was blood. The TCR comes from a young woman in good health. The CDR3 protein is CASSYSTGGSATDTQYF. CDR3 in DNA: TGTGCCAGCAGTTACTCGACAGGGGGCTCAGCCACAGATACGCAGTATTTT.